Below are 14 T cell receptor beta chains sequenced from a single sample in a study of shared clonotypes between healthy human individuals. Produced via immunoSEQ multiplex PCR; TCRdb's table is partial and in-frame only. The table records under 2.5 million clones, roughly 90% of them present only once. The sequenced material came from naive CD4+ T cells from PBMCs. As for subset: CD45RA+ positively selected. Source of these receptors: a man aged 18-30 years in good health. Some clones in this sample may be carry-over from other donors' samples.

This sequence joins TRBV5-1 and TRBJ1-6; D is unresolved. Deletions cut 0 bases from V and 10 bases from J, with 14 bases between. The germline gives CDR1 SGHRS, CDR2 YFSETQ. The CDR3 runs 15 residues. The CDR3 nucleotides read TGCGCCAGCAGCTTGGAAGCAGAATCCAGCTCACCCCTCCACTTT. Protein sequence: CASSLEAESSSPLHF. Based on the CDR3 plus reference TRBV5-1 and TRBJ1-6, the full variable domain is KAGVTQTPRYLIKTRGQQVTLSCSPISGHRSVSWYQQTPGQGLQFLFEYFSETQRNKGNFPGRFSGRQFSNSRSEMNVSTLELGDSALYLCASSLEAESSSPLHFGNGTRLTVT.

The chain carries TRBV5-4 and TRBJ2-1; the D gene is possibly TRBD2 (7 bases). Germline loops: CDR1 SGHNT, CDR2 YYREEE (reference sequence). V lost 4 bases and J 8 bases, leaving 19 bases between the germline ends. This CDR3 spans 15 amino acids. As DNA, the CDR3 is TGTGCCAGCAGCCGGGGGGCGGGTAAAGGCGATGAGCAGTTCTTC. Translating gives CASSRGAGKGDEQFF.

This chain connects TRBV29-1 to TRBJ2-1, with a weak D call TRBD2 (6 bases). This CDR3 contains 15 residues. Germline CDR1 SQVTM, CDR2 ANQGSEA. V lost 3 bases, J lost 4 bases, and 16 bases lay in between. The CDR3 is CSVEGSGEIYNEQFF. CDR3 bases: TGCAGCGTTGAGGGTAGCGGAGAAATTTACAATGAGCAGTTCTTC.

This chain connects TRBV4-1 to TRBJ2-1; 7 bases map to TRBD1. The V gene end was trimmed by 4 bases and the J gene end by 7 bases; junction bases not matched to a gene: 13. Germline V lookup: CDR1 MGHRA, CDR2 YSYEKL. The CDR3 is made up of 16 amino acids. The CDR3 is CASSREATGWGNEQFF. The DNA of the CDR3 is TGCGCCAGCAGCCGAGAGGCGACAGGGTGGGGAAATGAGCAGTTCTTC.

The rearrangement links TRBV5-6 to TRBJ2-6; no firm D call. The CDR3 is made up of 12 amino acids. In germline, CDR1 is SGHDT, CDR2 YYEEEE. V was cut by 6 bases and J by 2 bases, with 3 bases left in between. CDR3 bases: TGTGCCAGCACGGCTGGGGCCAACGTCCTGACTTTC. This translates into CASTAGANVLTF.

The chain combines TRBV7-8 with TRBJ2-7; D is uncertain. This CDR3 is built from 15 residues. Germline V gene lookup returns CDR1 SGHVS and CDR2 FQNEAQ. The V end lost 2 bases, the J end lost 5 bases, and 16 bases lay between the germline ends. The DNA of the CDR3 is TGTGCCAGCAGCTTATTGTTGGGCGTCGCCCACGAGCAGTACTTC. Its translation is CASSLLLGVAHEQYF.

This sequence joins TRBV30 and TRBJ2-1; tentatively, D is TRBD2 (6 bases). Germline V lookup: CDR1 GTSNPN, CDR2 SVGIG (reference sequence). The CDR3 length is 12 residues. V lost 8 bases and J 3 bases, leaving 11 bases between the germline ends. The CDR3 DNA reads TGTGCCGCCCTGACTAGCTACAATGAGCAGTTCTTC. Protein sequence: CAALTSYNEQFF.

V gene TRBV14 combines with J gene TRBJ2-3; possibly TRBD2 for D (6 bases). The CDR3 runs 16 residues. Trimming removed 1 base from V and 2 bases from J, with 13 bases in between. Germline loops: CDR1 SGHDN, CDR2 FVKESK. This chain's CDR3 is CASSQGLADNTDTQYF. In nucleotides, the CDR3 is TGTGCCAGCAGCCAAGGATTAGCGGACAACACAGATACGCAGTATTTT.

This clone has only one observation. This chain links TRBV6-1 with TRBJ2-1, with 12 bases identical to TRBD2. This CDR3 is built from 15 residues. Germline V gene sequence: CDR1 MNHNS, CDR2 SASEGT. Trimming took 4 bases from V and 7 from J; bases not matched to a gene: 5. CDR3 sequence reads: CASSAGTSGWNEQFF. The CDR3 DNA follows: TGTGCCAGCAGTGCTGGGACTAGCGGGTGGAATGAGCAGTTCTTC.

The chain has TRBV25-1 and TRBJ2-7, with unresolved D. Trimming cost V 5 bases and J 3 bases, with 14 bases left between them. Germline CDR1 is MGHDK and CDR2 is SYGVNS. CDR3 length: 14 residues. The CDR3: CASSSVRLYYEQYF. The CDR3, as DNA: TGTGCCAGCAGTAGCGTTCGTCTTTACTACGAGCAGTACTTC.

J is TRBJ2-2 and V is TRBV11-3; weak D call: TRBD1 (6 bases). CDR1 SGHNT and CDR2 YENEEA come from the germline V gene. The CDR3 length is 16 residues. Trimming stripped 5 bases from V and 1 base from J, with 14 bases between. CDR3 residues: CASSPQTGLNTGELFF. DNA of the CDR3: TGTGCCAGCAGCCCGCAGACAGGATTGAACACCGGGGAGCTGTTTTTT.

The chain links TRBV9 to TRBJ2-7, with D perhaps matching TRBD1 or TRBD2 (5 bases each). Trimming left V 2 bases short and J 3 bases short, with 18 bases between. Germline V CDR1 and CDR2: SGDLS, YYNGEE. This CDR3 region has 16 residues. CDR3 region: CASSVAGTNFDYEQYF. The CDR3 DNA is TGTGCCAGCAGCGTGGCAGGGACCAACTTCGACTACGAGCAGTACTTC.

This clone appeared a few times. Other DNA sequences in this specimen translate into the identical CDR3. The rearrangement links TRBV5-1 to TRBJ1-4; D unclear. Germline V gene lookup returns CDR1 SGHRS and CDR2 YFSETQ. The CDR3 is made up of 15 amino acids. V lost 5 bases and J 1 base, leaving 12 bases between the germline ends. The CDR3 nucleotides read TGCGCCAGCAGTTCCAGCGGCGGAACTAATGAAAAACTGTTTTTT. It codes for CASSSSGGTNEKLFF. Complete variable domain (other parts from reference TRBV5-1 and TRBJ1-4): KAGVTQTPRYLIKTRGQQVTLSCSPISGHRSVSWYQQTPGQGLQFLFEYFSETQRNKGNFPGRFSGRQFSNSRSEMNVSTLELGDSALYLCASSSSGGTNEKLFFGSGTQLSVL.

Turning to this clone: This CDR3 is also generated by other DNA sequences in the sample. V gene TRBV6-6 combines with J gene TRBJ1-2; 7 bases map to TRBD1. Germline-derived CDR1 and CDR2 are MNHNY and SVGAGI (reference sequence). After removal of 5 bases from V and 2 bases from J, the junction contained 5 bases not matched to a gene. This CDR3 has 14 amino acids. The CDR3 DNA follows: TGTGCCAGCAGTCCTCCGGGACAGAACTATGGCTACACCTTC. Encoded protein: CASSPPGQNYGYTF.